Listed below are T cell receptor beta chains from one sample, sequenced in a study of blood T cell repertoires in COVID-19. TCRdb's copy holds only in-frame clones and misses some; the assay was immunoSEQ multiplex PCR. The sample holds about 120,000 clones; 70% to 85% are singletons and the top ten take approximately 4.9%. Sequenced material: peripheral blood. The receptors come from a woman aged 70 to 79 with acute or convalescent COVID-19. Both conserved end residues are part of each CDR3.

J gene | V gene | CDR3 protein
TRBJ1-3 | TRBV7-2 | CASSPSSFDTIYF
TRBJ1-6 | TRBV7-6 | CASSFAGTGSPLHF
TRBJ1-4 | TRBV7-9 | CASSLSGGGREKLFF
TRBJ2-1 | TRBV5-1 | CASSSGTSGYNEQFF
TRBJ2-2 | TRBV6-5 | CASRSGGTTGELFF
TRBJ1-1 | TRBV10-3 | CAITTGQRNREAFF
TRBJ2-1 | TRBV6-5 | CASTTGGTSNEQFF
TRBJ1-4 | TRBV18 | CASSPSAGNEKLFF
TRBJ2-2 | TRBV5-5 | CASSRTSGPGELFF
TRBJ2-4 | TRBV5-4 | CASSPEGARGYIQYF
TRBJ2-3 | TRBV11-3 | CASSPMGLRTDTQYF
TRBJ1-1 | TRBV19 | CASSQGFGEETEAFF
TRBJ1-1 | TRBV11-2 | CASSLDRQGRAFF
TRBJ1-4 | TRBV25-1 | CASSENRGRLDEKLFF
TRBJ2-7 | TRBV3-1/TRBV3-2 | CASSDSQYGGEYF
TRBJ1-6 | TRBV9 | CASSAQGQRNSPLHF
TRBJ2-2 | TRBV30 | CAWSVIPYGELFF
TRBJ1-5 | TRBV27 | CASSLFSDTRSNQPQHF
TRBJ1-1 | TRBV5-1 | CASRVGQTNTEAFF
TRBJ1-5 | TRBV7-2 | CASSTQADSNQPQHF
TRBJ2-5 | TRBV7-2 | CASSLIRHDETQYF
TRBJ2-6 | TRBV25-1 | CASSECRHVSGANVLTF
TRBJ2-1 | TRBV15 | CATSRASGGYNEQFF
TRBJ1-2 | TRBV7-2 | CASSVGTGGIGGYTF
TRBJ1-1 | TRBV10-3 | CAISELAGETEAFF
TRBJ2-7 | TRBV6-2/TRBV6-3 | CASSFDPRLAGYTYEQYF
TRBJ1-3 | TRBV9 | CASSAGISGNTIYF
TRBJ2-1 | TRBV10-3 | CAISEAAGGFGEQFF
TRBJ2-1 | TRBV3-1/TRBV3-2 | CASSLSGTYNEQFF
TRBJ1-2 | TRBV5-6 | CASRETGISNYGYTF
TRBJ1-4 | TRBV29-1 | CSVGQTSEKLFF
TRBJ2-7 | TRBV30 | CAWSVAPRAYRTYEQYF
TRBJ1-5 | TRBV12-3/TRBV12-4 | CASRRRGNQPQHF
TRBJ2-1 | TRBV3-1/TRBV3-2 | CASSQVTGEQFF
TRBJ2-7 | TRBV5-5 | CASSFARGGPTYEQYF
TRBJ2-7 | TRBV7-8 | CASSLVRDSSSYEQYF
TRBJ1-6 | TRBV6-5 | CASGGQGTSPLHF
TRBJ1-2 | TRBV6-2/TRBV6-3 | CASTPPGQSYGYTF
TRBJ2-3 | TRBV7-6 | CASSPSTGGTDTQYF
TRBJ1-2 | TRBV7-2 | CASSLVGGTGNYGHTF
TRBJ2-7 | TRBV20-1 | CSARDISGGSYEQYF
TRBJ1-2 | TRBV4-1 | CASSQRTGEGYTF
TRBJ1-5 | TRBV18 | CASSPTGGNQPQHF
TRBJ1-5 | TRBV19 | CASSPLTGAPQPQHF
TRBJ2-7 | TRBV19 | CASSIGQGDEQYF
TRBJ2-5 | TRBV5-1 | CASSLGGLVGGETQYF